A selection of T cell receptor beta chains follows, all from one sample in a study of PD-L1 blockade in urothelial cancer. Produced via immunoSEQ multiplex PCR; TCRdb's table is partial and in-frame only. Among over 100,000 clones listed, approximately 84% were seen once. This material consisted of PBMCs, taken around atezolizumab (anti-PD-L1) treatment. The origin of the receptors is a middle-aged man with urothelial cancer. Both conserved end residues are part of each CDR3. Fields, in order: V gene, CDR3 length, CDR3 protein.

V gene: TRBV27
CDR3 length: 14
CDR3 protein: CASSPIQGFHGYTF

V gene: TRBV7-9
CDR3 length: 15
CDR3 protein: CASSRDRVGNSEAFF

V gene: TRBV6-1
CDR3 length: 14
CDR3 protein: CASSEFWSGYGYTF

V gene: TRBV4-2
CDR3 length: 15
CDR3 protein: CASSQDRSGKMPQFF

V gene: TRBV6-1
CDR3 length: 14
CDR3 protein: CASEAGGGSYEQYF

V gene: TRBV27
CDR3 length: 14
CDR3 protein: CASSGLGAGYEQYF

V gene: TRBV7-3
CDR3 length: 15
CDR3 protein: CASSLGAGGTNEQFF

V gene: TRBV25-1
CDR3 length: 12
CDR3 protein: CASSSTGNGYTF

V gene: TRBV5-6
CDR3 length: 14
CDR3 protein: CASSLNGQRNFQYF

V gene: TRBV28
CDR3 length: 15
CDR3 protein: CASSPGTPKAYEQYF

V gene: TRBV5-4
CDR3 length: 14
CDR3 protein: CASSLHEGFDGYTF

V gene: TRBV19
CDR3 length: 15
CDR3 protein: CASSIADRGMSPLHF

V gene: TRBV6-5
CDR3 length: 11
CDR3 protein: CASKTSFEQFF

V gene: TRBV30
CDR3 length: 15
CDR3 protein: CAWSVSGMKTYEQYF

V gene: TRBV2
CDR3 length: 15
CDR3 protein: CASKGFDRVNTEAFF

V gene: TRBV28
CDR3 length: 16
CDR3 protein: CASSLGQGTKSYEQYF